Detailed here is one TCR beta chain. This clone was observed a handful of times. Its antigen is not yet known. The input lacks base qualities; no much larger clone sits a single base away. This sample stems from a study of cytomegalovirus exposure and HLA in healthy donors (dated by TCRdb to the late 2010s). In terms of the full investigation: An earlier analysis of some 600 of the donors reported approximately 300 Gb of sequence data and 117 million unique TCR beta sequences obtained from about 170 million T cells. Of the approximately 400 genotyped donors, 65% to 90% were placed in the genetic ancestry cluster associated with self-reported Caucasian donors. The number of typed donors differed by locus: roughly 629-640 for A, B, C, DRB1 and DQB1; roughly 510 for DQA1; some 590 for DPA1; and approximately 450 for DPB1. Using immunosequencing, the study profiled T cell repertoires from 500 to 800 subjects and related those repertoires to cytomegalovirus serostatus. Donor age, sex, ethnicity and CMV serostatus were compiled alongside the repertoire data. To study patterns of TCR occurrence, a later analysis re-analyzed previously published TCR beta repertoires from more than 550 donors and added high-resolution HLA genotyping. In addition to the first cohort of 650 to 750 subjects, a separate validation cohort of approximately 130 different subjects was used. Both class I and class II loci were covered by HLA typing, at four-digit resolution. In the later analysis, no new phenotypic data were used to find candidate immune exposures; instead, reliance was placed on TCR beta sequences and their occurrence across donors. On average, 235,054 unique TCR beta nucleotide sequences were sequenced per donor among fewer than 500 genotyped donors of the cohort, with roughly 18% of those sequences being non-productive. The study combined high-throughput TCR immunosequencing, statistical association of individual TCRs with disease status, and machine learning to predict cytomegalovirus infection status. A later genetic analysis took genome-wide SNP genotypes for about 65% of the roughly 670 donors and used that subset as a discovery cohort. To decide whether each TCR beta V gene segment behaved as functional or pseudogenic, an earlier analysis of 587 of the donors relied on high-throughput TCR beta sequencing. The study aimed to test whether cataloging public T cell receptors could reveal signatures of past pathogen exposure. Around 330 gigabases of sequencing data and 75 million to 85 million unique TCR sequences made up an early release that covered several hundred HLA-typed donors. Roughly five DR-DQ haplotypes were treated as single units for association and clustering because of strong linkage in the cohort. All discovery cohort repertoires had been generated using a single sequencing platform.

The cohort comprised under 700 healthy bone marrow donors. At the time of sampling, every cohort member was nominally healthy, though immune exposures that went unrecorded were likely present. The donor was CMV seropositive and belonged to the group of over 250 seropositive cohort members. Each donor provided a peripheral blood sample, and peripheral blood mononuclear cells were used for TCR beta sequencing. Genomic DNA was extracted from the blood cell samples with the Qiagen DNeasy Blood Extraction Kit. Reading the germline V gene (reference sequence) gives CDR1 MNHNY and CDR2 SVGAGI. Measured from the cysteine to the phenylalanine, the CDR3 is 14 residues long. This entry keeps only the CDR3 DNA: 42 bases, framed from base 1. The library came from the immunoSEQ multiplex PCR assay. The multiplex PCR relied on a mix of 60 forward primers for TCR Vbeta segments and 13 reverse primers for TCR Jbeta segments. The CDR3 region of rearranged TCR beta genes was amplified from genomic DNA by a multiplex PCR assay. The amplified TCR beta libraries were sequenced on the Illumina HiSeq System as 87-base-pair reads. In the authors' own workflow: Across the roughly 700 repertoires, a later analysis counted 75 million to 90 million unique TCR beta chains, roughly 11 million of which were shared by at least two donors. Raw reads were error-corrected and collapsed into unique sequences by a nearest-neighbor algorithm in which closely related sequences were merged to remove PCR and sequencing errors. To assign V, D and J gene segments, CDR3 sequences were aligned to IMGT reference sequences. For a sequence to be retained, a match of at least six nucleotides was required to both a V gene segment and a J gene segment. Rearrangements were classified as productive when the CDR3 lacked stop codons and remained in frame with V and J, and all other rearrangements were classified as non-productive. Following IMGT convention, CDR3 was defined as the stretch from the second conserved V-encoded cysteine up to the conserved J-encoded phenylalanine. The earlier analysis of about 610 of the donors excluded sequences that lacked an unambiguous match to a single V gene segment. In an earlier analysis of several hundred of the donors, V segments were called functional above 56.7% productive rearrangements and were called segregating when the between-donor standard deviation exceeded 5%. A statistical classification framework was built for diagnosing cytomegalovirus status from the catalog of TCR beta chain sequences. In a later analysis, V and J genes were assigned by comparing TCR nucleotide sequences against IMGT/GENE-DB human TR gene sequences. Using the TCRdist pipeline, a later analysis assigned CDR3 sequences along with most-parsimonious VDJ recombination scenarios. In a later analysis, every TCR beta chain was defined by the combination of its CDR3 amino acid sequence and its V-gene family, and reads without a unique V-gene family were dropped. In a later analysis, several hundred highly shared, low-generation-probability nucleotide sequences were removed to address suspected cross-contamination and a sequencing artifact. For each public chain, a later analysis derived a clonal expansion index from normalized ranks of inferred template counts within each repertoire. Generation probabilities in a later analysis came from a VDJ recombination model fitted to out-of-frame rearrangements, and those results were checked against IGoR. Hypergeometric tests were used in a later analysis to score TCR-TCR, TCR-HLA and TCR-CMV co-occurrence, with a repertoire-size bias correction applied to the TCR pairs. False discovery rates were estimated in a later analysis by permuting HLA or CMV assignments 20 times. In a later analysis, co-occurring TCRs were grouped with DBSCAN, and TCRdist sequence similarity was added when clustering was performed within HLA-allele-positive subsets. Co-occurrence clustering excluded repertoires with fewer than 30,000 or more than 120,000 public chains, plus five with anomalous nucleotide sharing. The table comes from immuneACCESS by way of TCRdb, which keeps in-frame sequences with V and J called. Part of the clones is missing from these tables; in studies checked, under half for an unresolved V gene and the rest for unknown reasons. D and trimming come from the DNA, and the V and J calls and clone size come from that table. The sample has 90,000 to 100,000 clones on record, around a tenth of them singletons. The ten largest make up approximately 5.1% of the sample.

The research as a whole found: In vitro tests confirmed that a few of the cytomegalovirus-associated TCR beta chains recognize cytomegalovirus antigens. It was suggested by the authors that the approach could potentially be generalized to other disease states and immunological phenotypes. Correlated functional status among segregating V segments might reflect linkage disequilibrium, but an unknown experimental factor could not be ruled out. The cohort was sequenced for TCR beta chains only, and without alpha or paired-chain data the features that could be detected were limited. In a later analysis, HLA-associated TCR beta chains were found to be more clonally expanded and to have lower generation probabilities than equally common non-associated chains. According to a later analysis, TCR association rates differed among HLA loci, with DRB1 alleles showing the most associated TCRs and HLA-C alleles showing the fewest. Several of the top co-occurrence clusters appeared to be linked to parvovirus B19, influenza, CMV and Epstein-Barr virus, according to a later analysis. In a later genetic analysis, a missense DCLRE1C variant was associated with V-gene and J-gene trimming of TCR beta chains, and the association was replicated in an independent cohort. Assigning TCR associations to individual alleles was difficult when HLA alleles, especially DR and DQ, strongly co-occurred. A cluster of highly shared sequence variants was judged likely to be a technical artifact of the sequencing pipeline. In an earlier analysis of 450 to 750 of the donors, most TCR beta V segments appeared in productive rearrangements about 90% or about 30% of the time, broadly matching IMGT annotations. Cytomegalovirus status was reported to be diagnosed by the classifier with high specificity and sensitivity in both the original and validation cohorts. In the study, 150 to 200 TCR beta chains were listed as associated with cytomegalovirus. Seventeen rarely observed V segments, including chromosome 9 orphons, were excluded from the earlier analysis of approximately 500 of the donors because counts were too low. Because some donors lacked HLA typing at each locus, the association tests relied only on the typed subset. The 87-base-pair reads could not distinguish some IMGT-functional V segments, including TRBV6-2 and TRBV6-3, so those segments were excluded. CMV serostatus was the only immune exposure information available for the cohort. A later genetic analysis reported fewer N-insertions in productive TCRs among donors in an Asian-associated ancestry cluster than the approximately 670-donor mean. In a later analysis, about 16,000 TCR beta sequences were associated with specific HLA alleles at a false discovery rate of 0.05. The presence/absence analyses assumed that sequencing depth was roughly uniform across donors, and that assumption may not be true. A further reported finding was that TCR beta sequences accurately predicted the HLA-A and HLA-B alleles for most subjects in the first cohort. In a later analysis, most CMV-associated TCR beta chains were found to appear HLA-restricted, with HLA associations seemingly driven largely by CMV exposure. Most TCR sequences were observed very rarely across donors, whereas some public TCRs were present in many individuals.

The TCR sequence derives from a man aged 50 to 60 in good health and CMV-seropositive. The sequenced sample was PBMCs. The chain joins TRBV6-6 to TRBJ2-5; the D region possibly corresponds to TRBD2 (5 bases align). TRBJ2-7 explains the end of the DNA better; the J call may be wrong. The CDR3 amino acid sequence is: CASSKDFFIYEQYF. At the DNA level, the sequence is TGTGCCAGCAGCAAGGACTTCTTCATCTACGAGCAGTACTTC.